Below, 5 T cell receptor beta chains from the same sample are listed, as sequenced in a study of CD8+CD57+ T cells in acquired aplastic anemia. Genomic DNA served as template for TCR beta VDJ and CDR3 profiling. From the reads, TCRdb called clonotypes with MiXCR, one entry per CDR3 protein. The table includes fewer than 85,000 distinct CDR3 sequences, 60% to 75% detected once. Patients selected for sequencing had displayed CD8+CD57+ cell expansion by flow cytometry. The sample consisted of sorted CD4+, CD8+, or CD8+CD57+ T cells (not recorded which) from PBMCs. The source of these receptors is a human donor with aplastic anemia.

This clonotype has just a few counts. This rearrangement joins TRBV24-1 to TRBJ2-3; the D gene is possibly TRBD1 (5 bases). Per the germline V gene, CDR1 is KGHDR and CDR2 is SFDVKD. The V end lost 1 base, the J end lost 2 bases, and 9 bases lay between the germline ends. The CDR3 length is 15 residues. The CDR3 nucleotides read TGTGCCACCAGTGATTTCTTAGGGGACACAGATACGCAGTATTTT. Protein product: CATSDFLGDTDTQYF.

The chain has TRBV4-3 and TRBJ1-2; D unclear. Germline V gives CDR1 LGHNA, CDR2 YSLEER. The V and J ends lost 0 bases and 1 base respectively, with 9 bases between them. The length of the CDR3 is 15 residues. CDR3 amino acids: CASSQDGSFNYGYTF. CDR3 bases: TGCGCCAGCAGCCAAGATGGCAGCTTTAACTATGGCTACACCTTC.

J is TRBJ2-1 and V is TRBV29-1; 8 bases line up with TRBD1. The J call could be wrong; TRBJ2-7 is a better fit for the DNA end. Germline CDR1 reads SQVTM; CDR2 reads ANQGSEA. This CDR3 is 15 amino acids long. CDR3 residues: CSGTGTGATYNEQYF. CDR3 in DNA: TGCAGCGGGACCGGGACAGGCGCCACCTACAATGAGCAGTACTTC.

V is TRBV15 and J is TRBJ2-1, with TRBD1 matching over 7 bases. Germline V gene sequence: CDR1 LNHNV, CDR2 YYDKDF (reference sequence). The ends lost 6 bases at V and 8 bases at J; junction bases unmatched: 10. The CDR3 has 14 residues. CDR3 nucleotide sequence: TGTGCCACCAGGTCCCGGGGCCAGGGGGATGAGCAGTTCTTC. Its protein product is CATRSRGQGDEQFF.

This clonotype was detected a few times. V and J are TRBV11-1 and TRBJ1-2; TRBD1 might be the D (6 bases). This CDR3 region has 20 residues. Germline V gives CDR1 SGHAT, CDR2 FQDESV (reference sequence). Trimming took off 0 bases at V and 4 bases at J, with 27 bases between the two ends. CDR3 in DNA: TGTGCCAGCAGCTTAGCTCCCAAATACAGGGAACCCTCGCCCATCTATGGCTACACCTTC. Amino acids: CASSLAPKYREPSPIYGYTF.